This T cell receptor (beta chain) was sequenced during a study of T cell clones after liver transplantation. About the research overall: Samples came pre-transplant, pre-randomization before withdrawal, and post-randomization after withdrawal ended.

Produced via immunoSEQ multiplex PCR; TCRdb's table is partial and in-frame only. The table lists 25,000 to 35,000 clones, more than 90% of them singletons, with 25% to 30% in the top ten. Germline CDR1 is LNHNV and CDR2 is YYDKDF (reference sequence). Trimming removed 1 base from V and 7 bases from J, with 14 bases in between. The CDR3 is 14 residues long. The rearrangement uses TRBV15 and TRBJ2-7, with D unresolved. Sample: CD8+ T cells from blood, taken 12 months after liver transplant. The TCR comes from a human patient who received a liver transplant. Some T cells may possibly be graft donor cells. CDR3 protein: CATSRGPEPPEQYF. In DNA form, the CDR3 reads TGTGCCACCAGCAGAGGTCCAGAGCCCCCAGAGCAGTACTTC.